This T cell receptor beta chain was found in a study of blood T cell repertoires in COVID-19 (dated by TCRdb to 2020 to 2021). For the wider study: Samples from collaborators originated in the United States, Italy and Spain and spanned both the acute and convalescent phases of COVID-19. The repertoires were made available in a free public database intended to serve as a resource for research on the immune response to SARS-CoV-2. The dataset comprised deeply sampled blood TCRbeta repertoires from subjects exposed to, actively infected with, or recovered from COVID-19. The prospective study material was composed of cDNA or gDNA derived from T cells, B-cell-depleted T cells, or PBMCs. The samples were drawn from two sources: the first 160 participants of the ongoing ImmuneRACE study, and 1,000 to 1,500 subjects contributed by 6 global collaborators. Where available, HLA class I and class II types were obtained from metadata supplied by the sample provider rather than from assay-based typing. Sample metadata almost always included a de-identified subject ID, COVID-19 status, age in years and sex.

The research as a whole found: Clinical and demographic metadata were provided uncurated, with the amount varying by source and participant.

A second Seattle source provided samples from volunteer blood donors who had recovered from COVID-19. Collaborating institutions collected whole blood in K2EDTA tubes following their own protocols. For TCRbeta analysis, collaborators shipped samples as frozen whole blood, isolated PBMCs, or DNA extracted from either of those sample types. TCRbeta CDR3 regions were amplified from genomic DNA using the immunoSEQ Assay, a bias-controlled multiplex PCR. The authors' analysis ran thus. The number of nucleated cells in each sample was estimated by amplification of reference gene primers within the assay. To quantify the absolute abundance of each unique TCRbeta CDR3 rearrangement, sequence reads were collapsed and filtered. For each sample, productive Simpson clonality was calculated as the square root of Simpson's diversity index across productive rearrangements. The table comes from immuneACCESS by way of TCRdb, which keeps in-frame sequences with V and J called. Part of the clones is missing from these tables; in studies checked, under half for an unresolved V gene and the rest for unknown reasons. V, J and clone size are taken as reported in that table, and D and trimming were inferred from the DNA itself. The sample profile shows around 280,000 clones; roughly 86% of them were found once. 2% to 2.5% of the sample comes from the top ten.

Note on this clone: Its antigen is currently not known. Per-nucleotide qualities are absent, and no much larger clonotype sits a single base away.

The germline V end is reduced by 8 bases and the J end by 4 bases; junction bases left unmatched: 7. CDR3 length: 13 amino acids, cysteine to phenylalanine. Only the CDR3 region is kept as DNA, spanning 39 bases read in frame from base 1. CDR1 and CDR2 were assigned from the germline V gene as MDHEN and SYDVKM. The chain is encoded by TRBV28 joined to TRBJ1-2; 7 nucleotides in the junction match TRBD1. This clonotype originated in a woman in her 30s who had recovered from COVID-19. Material: peripheral blood. The CDR3 protein sequence reads: CASGRTGFYGYTF. The sequenced DNA is TGTGCCAGCGGTCGGACAGGCTTCTATGGCTACACCTTC.